These 3 T cell receptor beta chains were all obtained from the same sample, sequenced in a study of breast tumors, draining lymph nodes, adjacent tissues. Axillary draining lymph nodes of breast cancer patients supplied the node samples. TCRdb reanalysed the multiplex PCR reads using MiXCR and keeps one entry per CDR3 protein. The repertoire holds 150,000 to 200,000 distinct CDR3 sequences, with 30% to 35% as singletons. Specimen: axillary lymph node tissue. These receptors were taken from a female donor with breast cancer. Some clones in this sample may be carry-over from other donors' samples.

This rearrangement joins TRBV7-2 to TRBJ2-2, with a possible D match to TRBD1 (6 bases). The J call may be incorrect, as the DNA end agrees better with TRBJ1-1. The CDR3 is 11 residues long. Germline loops: CDR1 SGHTA, CDR2 FQGNSA. DNA of the CDR3: TGTGCCAGCAGCTTACGCAGGGGAGCTTTCTTT. It codes for CASSLRRGAFF.

This chain joins TRBV12-5 and TRBJ2-2; 8 bases map to TRBD1. The CDR3 extends over 14 amino acids. Looked up from germline, CDR1 is LGHNT and CDR2 is FRNRAP. The ends lost 9 bases at V and 7 bases at J; junction bases unmatched: 10. CDR3 bases: TGTGCTAGCTCTGCGACAGGGGAAGGCGGGGAGCTGTTTTTT. The encoded protein is CASSATGEGGELFF.

This clonotype has a count of ten or more. V gene TRBV4-1 combines with J gene TRBJ2-3, with TRBD2 matching over 7 bases. Unmatched junction bases numbered 9, after V lost 1 base and J lost 5 bases. This CDR3 region has 16 residues. The germline gives CDR1 MGHRA, CDR2 YSYEKL. In nucleotides, the CDR3 is TGCGCCAGCAGCCAAGTTGGGGCGGGGAGGGAAGATACGCAGTATTTT. As protein: CASSQVGAGREDTQYF.